This TCR beta chain is from a study of OX40 agonist ivuxolimab in advanced cancers. Notes on the study in general: Low normalized T-cell clonal expansion was also seen in some nonresponders. Clones of CD4+ and CD8+ blood T cells grew by week 6 at doses of 0.1 to 3.0 mg/kg.

The repertoire was sequenced with immunoSEQ multiplex PCR; TCRdb's copy has only in-frame clones and lacks some. The sample shows some 95,000 clones, 80% to 90% of them seen only once. Patients were ruled out by autoimmune disease history or systemic immunosuppression. In regard to this clone: Its antigen remains unknown.

The CDR3 totals 14 residues. The germline V and J ends were trimmed by 7 bases and 2 bases, with 13 bases remaining between them. The germline gives CDR1 MDHEN, CDR2 SYDVKM. The origin of this receptor is an adult with an advanced solid tumor such as melanoma, head and neck, liver or kidney cancer. The genes are TRBV28 and TRBJ2-3, with D possibly TRBD2 on 7 matching bases. The specimen was CD4+ or CD8+ T cells sorted from blood, collected in a trial of the OX40 agonist ivuxolimab. CDR3 nucleotides: TGTGCCAGCATTGGGGGGGGCCCCACAGATACGCAGTATTTT. This gives the protein CASIGGGPTDTQYF.